This TCR beta chain was obtained from a study of T-cell reconstitution after alpha-beta-depleted transplantation in children. General study results and limits: At day 60, the high TCRbeta diversity found in some patients originated from recipient T cells and thymic progenitors that had survived. When one year had passed after transplant, most T-cell counts and diversity came from newly produced T cells. Alpha-beta T cells about two months after transplant reportedly derived from several hundred expanded graft clones.

This clonotype was detected once. Its antigen is unknown. The CDR3 runs to 15 residues. Germline-derived CDR1 and CDR2 are SGHTA and FQGNSA. V shed 2 bases and J shed 1 base, with 12 bases lying between them. The library targeted TCRbeta and was prepared with unique molecular identifiers. TCRdb re-analysed the PCR reads in MiXCR, keeping a single row per CDR3 protein. This table holds 100,000 or so distinct CDR3 sequences, 23% found once. This chain uses TRBV7-2 with TRBJ2-7; unclear D gene. The specimen was PBMCs, collected before TCRalphabeta/CD19-depleted stem cell transplant. The TCR sequence derives from a boy younger than 10 with acute lymphoblastic leukemia, due to receive a stem cell transplant. The CDR3 loop is CASSLKAAVSYEQYF. The CDR3 DNA sequence: TGTGCCAGCAGCTTAAAGGCGGCGGTGTCCTACGAGCAGTACTTC.